Below, one TCR beta chain is given with its context. Its matching antigen is unknown. TCRdb keeps only in-frame clones here, not all; method: immunoSEQ multiplex PCR. The sample has roughly 23,000 clones; about 83% are singletons. The CDR3 runs to 13 residues. Unmatched junction bases numbered 8, after V lost 8 bases and J lost 4 bases. Germline V gives CDR1 GTSNPN, CDR2 SVGIG (reference sequence). The record originates from a study of OX40 agonist ivuxolimab in advanced cancers. Study-level background: Averaging roughly 60 years in age, with a range of about 23 to 80, the cohort was around 85% male. The eligibility criteria allowed prior anti-PD-1, anti-PD-L1 or anti-CTLA-4 therapy, and about 40% had some.

Blood samples were obtained at baseline, cycle 4 day 1, and cycle 7 day 1. Whole-study results and caveats: Circulating CD4+ and CD8+ T cells showed clonal expansion by week 6 at 0.1 to 3.0 mg/kg.

The genes are TRBV30 and TRBJ1-3; 7 bases line up with TRBD1. The receptor's source is an adult with an advanced solid tumor such as melanoma, head and neck, liver or kidney cancer. Sample: CD4+ or CD8+ T cells sorted from blood, taken in a trial of the OX40 agonist ivuxolimab. CDR3 region: CATRQGAGNTIYF. The CDR3 nucleotides are TGTGCCACTCGACAGGGCGCCGGAAACACCATATATTTT.